Presented here are 32 T cell receptor beta chains from one specimen sequenced in a study of STAT3 mutations in large granular lymphocyte leukemia. Findings and limits, study-wide: At least one immunodominant TCR beta clonotype appeared in every T-cell large granular lymphocyte leukemia patient.

Some clones are missing from TCRdb's copy, which holds only in-frame ones; the method was immunoSEQ multiplex PCR. Seen here are 15,000 or so clones, about nine tenths observed once, and the top ten hold under 9%. These receptors lack a known antigen. The source material was peripheral blood mononuclear cells. The source is a woman aged 45-60 years with T-cell large granular lymphocyte leukemia. Some clones in this sample may be carry-over from other donors' samples.

The V gene is TRBV5-4, the J gene TRBJ2-2; weak D call: TRBD1 (5 bases). V lost 2 bases and J 4 bases, leaving 12 bases between the germline ends. Germline-derived CDR1 and CDR2 are SGHNT and YYREEE (reference sequence). The CDR3 has 15 amino acids. The CDR3 is CASSFSQGVTGELFF. The CDR3 DNA reads as TGTGCCAGCAGCTTCTCCCAGGGTGTCACCGGGGAGCTGTTTTTT. The variable domain in full, completed from reference TRBV5-4 and TRBJ2-2, reads ETGVTQSPTHLIKTRGQQVTLRCSSQSGHNTVSWYQQALGQGPQFIFQYYREEENGRGNFPPRFSGLQFPNYSSELNVNALELDDSALYLCASSFSQGVTGELFFGEGSRLTVL.

The chain links TRBV7-9 to TRBJ1-2, with D possibly TRBD1 on 5 matching bases. The germline V gene has CDR1 SEHNR and CDR2 FQNEAQ (reference sequence). Trimming removed 5 bases at V and 2 bases at J, with 12 bases between. The CDR3 is 14 residues long. The CDR3 protein is CASSARDSNYGYTF. CDR3 nucleotide sequence: TGTGCCAGCAGCGCTCGGGACTCGAACTATGGCTACACCTTC.

This CDR3 reads CASRRAGDEKLFF. The CDR3 nucleotides read TGTGCCAGCAGGAGGGCAGGGGACGAAAAACTGTTTTTT. The chain is built from TRBV5-4 and TRBJ1-4; weak D call: TRBD1 (6 bases). V lost 5 bases, J lost 8 bases, and 13 bases lay in between. In germline, CDR1 is SGHNT, CDR2 YYREEE (reference sequence). CDR3 size: 13 residues.

This sequence joins TRBV5-1 and TRBJ2-1, with TRBD2 matching 8 bases. The CDR3 has 18 amino acids. Germline CDR1 SGHRS, CDR2 YFSETQ. With V trimmed by 7 bases and J by 4 bases, 19 bases remained unmatched. CDR3 region: CASRFGLAGFLSYNEQFF. The CDR3 region has the DNA TGCGCCAGCCGGTTCGGGCTAGCGGGCTTCCTGAGTTACAATGAGCAGTTCTTC. Together with reference TRBV5-1 and TRBJ2-1, the CDR3 gives the full variable domain: KAGVTQTPRYLIKTRGQQVTLSCSPISGHRSVSWYQQTPGQGLQFLFEYFSETQRNKGNFPGRFSGRQFSNSRSEMNVSTLELGDSALYLCASRFGLAGFLSYNEQFFGPGTRLTVL.

This chain joins TRBV7-2 and TRBJ2-1; D could derive from TRBD1 or TRBD2 (5 bases each). The V gene's germline CDR1 is SGHTA and CDR2 FQGNSA. CDR3 size: 15 residues. V shed 5 bases and J shed 0 bases, with 11 bases lying between them. In nucleotides, the CDR3 is TGTGCCAGCAGCCGGGGCGACAGCTCCTACAATGAGCAGTTCTTC. This gives the protein CASSRGDSSYNEQFF.

This chain's CDR3 is CASSSIRGLAYEQYF. The CDR3 DNA is TGTGCCAGCAGCTCCATCCGGGGGCTGGCGTACGAGCAGTACTTC. V usage is TRBV11-2 and J usage is TRBJ2-7; D could derive from TRBD1 or TRBD2 (6 bases each). Germline V CDR1 and CDR2: SGHAT, FQNNGV. This CDR3 contains 15 residues. V was trimmed by 4 bases and J by 4 bases, leaving 17 bases between them.

The CDR3 region is CASSLSVGTFTGELFF. The CDR3 bases are TGTGCCAGCAGTTTATCAGTGGGCACCTTCACCGGGGAGCTGTTTTTT. V usage is TRBV27 and J usage is TRBJ2-2; D gene ambiguous. This CDR3 comprises 16 residues. The germline CDR1 and CDR2 sequences are MNHEY and SMNVEV (reference sequence). With 0 bases removed from V and 4 bases from J, the gap between germline ends came to 12 bases.

The chain joins TRBV5-4 to TRBJ2-6; D not certain. The CDR3 is 14 amino acids. V gave up 4 bases and J gave up 5 bases, with 10 bases separating them. Germline-derived CDR1 and CDR2 are SGHNT and YYREEE (reference sequence). This chain's CDR3 is CASSPGWRANVLTF. The CDR3 region has the DNA TGTGCCAGCAGCCCCGGTTGGAGGGCCAACGTCCTGACTTTC.

This rearrangement joins TRBV30 to TRBJ2-5, with 9 bases fitting TRBD2. There are 14 residues in the CDR3. CDR1 is GTSNPN, CDR2 SVGIG, per germline (reference sequence). V lost 6 bases and J lost 4; bases outside the gene matches: 9. The CDR3 here is CACSLLAGTETQYF. DNA of the CDR3: TGTGCCTGTTCTCTCCTAGCGGGAACAGAGACCCAGTACTTC.

The J gene is TRBJ1-1, the V gene TRBV30, with D possibly being TRBD1 (6 bases). CDR1 GTSNPN and CDR2 SVGIG come from the germline V gene (reference sequence). CDR3 length equals 13 residues. Trimming removed 4 bases from V and 6 bases from J, with 15 bases in between. This CDR3 is CAWIGRGKAEAFF. CDR3 nucleotides: TGTGCCTGGATTGGCAGGGGTAAAGCTGAAGCTTTCTTT.

Only one count was recorded for this clone. V usage is TRBV18 and J usage is TRBJ1-1; 8 bases agree with TRBD1. CDR3 length: 14 residues. Germline assignment: CDR1 KGHSH and CDR2 LQKENI. V trimming: 6 bases; J trimming: 5 bases; junction bases outside the gene matches: 8. In nucleotides, the CDR3 is TGTGCCAGCTCGCAGACAGGGGAGCGGACTGAAGCTTTCTTT. Its protein is CASSQTGERTEAFF.

This chain links TRBV18 with TRBJ1-5, with D perhaps matching TRBD1 (6 bases). The germline V gene has CDR1 KGHSH and CDR2 LQKENI. V was pared by 5 bases and J by 4 bases, with 15 bases between. This CDR3 is built from 15 residues. The CDR3 loop is CASSKNRDNNQPQHF. In nucleotides, the CDR3 is TGTGCCAGCTCAAAAAACCGGGACAATAATCAGCCCCAGCATTTT.

V and J are TRBV2 and TRBJ1-5, with 12 bases matching TRBD1. CDR3 size: 14 residues. Germline lookup yields CDR1 SNHLY and CDR2 FYNNEI. Germline trimming cut 8 bases from V and 9 bases from J; bases unmatched to any gene: 8. CDR3 coding DNA: TGTGCCAGCCATTTGGGGACAGGGGGCGGGCCCCAGCATTTT. Protein sequence: CASHLGTGGGPQHF.

Only a few counts were recorded for this clone. This rearrangement joins TRBV28 to TRBJ1-2; possibly TRBD1 for D (6 bases). V lost 4 bases to trimming and J lost 4 bases, with 10 bases between them. In germline, CDR1 is MDHEN, CDR2 SYDVKM. This CDR3 comprises 13 residues. The CDR3 DNA follows: TGTGCCAGCAGTTCGAGGGGGGTCTATGGCTACACCTTC. Translated: CASSSRGVYGYTF.

Written as DNA, the CDR3 is TGTGCCAGCAGTACTCTAGTAGCGGGAGGAGAGACCCAGTACTTC. Its translation: CASSTLVAGGETQYF. The chain uses TRBV6-5 and TRBJ2-5, with 10 bases identical to TRBD2. Unmatched junction bases numbered 7, after V lost 5 bases and J lost 4 bases. The CDR3 spans 15 residues. Germline CDR1 reads MNHEY; CDR2 reads SVGAGI.

This clone was picked up a small number of times. The chain recombines TRBV5-5 with TRBJ1-1, with D possibly being TRBD1 (5 bases). The CDR3 sequence is 14 residues long. Trimming removed 5 bases at V and 0 bases at J, with 11 bases between. The germline gives CDR1 SGHKS, CDR2 YYEKEE (reference sequence). The CDR3 DNA reads as TGTGCCAGCAGTTTTGGGACGGTGAACACTGAAGCTTTCTTT. Amino acids: CASSFGTVNTEAFF.

The chain combines TRBV6-6 with TRBJ2-7, with D hard to call. V gave up 2 bases and J gave up 0 bases, with 5 bases separating them. CDR1 is MNHNY and CDR2 is SVGAGI in the germline V gene (reference sequence). This CDR3 region has 13 residues. The CDR3 sequence is CASSYTHSYEQYF. Here the CDR3 DNA reads TGTGCCAGCAGTTACACCCACTCCTACGAGCAGTACTTC.

The rearrangement uses TRBV4-2 and TRBJ1-4, with D possibly TRBD1 on 6 matching bases. Trimming removed 2 bases from V and 5 bases from J, with 18 bases in between. The CDR3 covers 17 residues. Germline CDR1 reads LGHNA; CDR2 reads YNFKEQ. The CDR3: CASSQPRPGRGNEKLFF. In DNA form, the CDR3 reads TGTGCCAGCAGCCAACCTAGACCCGGGAGGGGGAATGAAAAACTGTTTTTT.

The chain recombines TRBV15 with TRBJ2-7; 7 nucleotides align to TRBD1. Germline lookup yields CDR1 LNHNV and CDR2 YYDKDF (reference sequence). The CDR3 length is 14 residues. Trimming at V came to 3 bases and at J to 6 bases, leaving 8 bases not matched to a gene. CDR3: CATSRGTAYSEQYF. The CDR3 DNA follows: TGTGCCACCAGCAGGGGGACAGCCTACTCCGAGCAGTACTTC.

The chain links TRBV4-3 to TRBJ1-2; D not certain. This CDR3 comprises 16 residues. Trimming removed 2 bases from V and 2 bases from J, with 15 bases in between. Per the germline V gene, CDR1 is LGHNA and CDR2 is YSLEER. For the CDR3, the DNA is TGCGCCAGCAGCCAAATAAAGGGAGGAGGGAACTATGGCTACACCTTC. Translated, it gives CASSQIKGGGNYGYTF.

In DNA, the CDR3 is TGCAGCGTTGGACCGGGACAGGGAGGAGAGACCCAGTACTTC. Amino acids: CSVGPGQGGETQYF. The chain couples TRBV29-1 to TRBJ2-5; 9 nucleotides line up with TRBD1. The length of the CDR3 is 14 residues. CDR1 SQVTM and CDR2 ANQGSEA come from the germline V gene. J lost 4 bases, V lost 4 bases, and 7 bases had no gene match. The full variable domain, with the rest looked up from reference TRBV29-1 and TRBJ2-5, is SAVISQKPSRDICQRGTSLTIQCQVDSQVTMMFWYRQQPGQSLTLIATANQGSEATYESGFVIDKFPISRPNLTFSTLTVSNMSPEDSSIYLCSVGPGQGGETQYFGPGTRLLVL.

The V gene is TRBV29-1, the J gene TRBJ2-1; TRBD2 is a possible D gene (5 bases). CDR1 and CDR2 (germline): SQVTM, ANQGSEA. The germline V and J ends were trimmed by 7 bases and 10 bases, with 11 bases remaining between them. The CDR3 extends over 10 amino acids. This CDR3 is CSARDREQFF. CDR3 DNA: TGCAGCGCCCGGGATCGGGAGCAGTTCTTC.

As regards this clone: At one end, the junction sequence differs from germline, possibly due to a read error. V is TRBV30 and J is TRBJ1-5; D ambiguous. The length of the CDR3 is 13 residues. Germline V gene data show CDR1 as GTSNPN and CDR2 as SVGIG (reference sequence). DNA for the CDR3: TGTGCCTGGAGTGTACAAGGCAACCAGCCCCAGCATTTT. Its protein product is CAWSVQGNQPQHF.

This chain uses TRBV29-1 with TRBJ1-1, with D unclear. CDR1 and CDR2 (germline): SQVTM, ANQGSEA. Deletions cut 1 base from V and 0 bases from J, with 21 bases between. This CDR3 spans 18 amino acids. CDR3 residues: CSVEVTGLPRVVNTEAFF. CDR3 DNA sequence: TGCAGCGTTGAAGTTACCGGCCTACCGAGGGTCGTGAACACTGAAGCTTTCTTT.

The V call is TRBV6-6, the J call TRBJ1-4, with 8 bases lining up with TRBD1. The CDR3 loop spans 15 amino acids. The V gene end was trimmed by 5 bases and the J gene end by 3 bases; junction bases not matched to a gene: 5. Germline CDR1 is MNHNY and CDR2 is SVGAGI (reference sequence). CDR3 sequence: CASSPSTGANEKLFF. The CDR3 nucleotides read TGTGCCAGCAGTCCCTCGACAGGGGCTAATGAAAAACTGTTTTTT.

The chain recombines TRBV12-5 with TRBJ1-6; D remains unclear. CDR3 size: 13 residues. Trimming cost V 1 base and J 10 bases, with 8 bases left between them. Looked up from germline, CDR1 is LGHNT and CDR2 is FRNRAP. CDR3 sequence reads: CASGLETLSPLHF. The CDR3 bases are TGTGCTAGTGGTTTGGAGACATTATCACCCCTCCACTTT.

The chain carries TRBV28 and TRBJ1-1; D possibly corresponds to TRBD1 (5 bases). CDR3 length: 12 residues. V shed 2 bases and J shed 8 bases, with 9 bases lying between them. Germline loops: CDR1 MDHEN, CDR2 SYDVKM. CDR3 sequence reads: CASSLQTGEAFF. The CDR3 region has the DNA TGTGCCAGCAGTTTACAAACAGGAGAAGCTTTCTTT.

This clone was detected only once. The V call is TRBV5-1, the J call TRBJ1-2; 7 nucleotides match TRBD1. The CDR3 loop spans 14 amino acids. With V trimmed by 1 base and J by 5 bases, 5 bases remained unmatched. In germline, CDR1 is SGHRS, CDR2 YFSETQ. CDR3 bases: TGCGCCAGCAGCTTGTCCGGGACAGAATATGGCTACACCTTC. The encoded protein is CASSLSGTEYGYTF.

This clone was picked up one time. The chain uses TRBV7-2 and TRBJ2-3, with D possibly being TRBD2 (7 bases). The V and J ends lost 4 bases and 2 bases respectively, with 16 bases between them. CDR3 size: 16 residues. The germline CDR1 and CDR2 sequences are SGHTA and FQGNSA. DNA for the CDR3: TGTGCCAGCAGCTCCAGCGGGACATACCACACAGATACGCAGTATTTT. Amino acids: CASSSSGTYHTDTQYF.

This chain joins TRBV9 and TRBJ1-1; D possibly corresponds to TRBD1 (6 bases). Germline V gene lookup returns CDR1 SGDLS and CDR2 YYNGEE. The CDR3 consists of 15 residues. V was cut by 3 bases and J by 1 base, with 13 bases left in between. In DNA form, the CDR3 reads TGTGCCAGCAGCGGACCGGGACATTCGAACACTGAAGCTTTCTTT. Protein product: CASSGPGHSNTEAFF.

The chain uses TRBV6-6 and TRBJ1-4; 10 bases are a match to TRBD1. Trimming at V came to 7 bases and at J to 10 bases, leaving 9 bases not matched to a gene. Germline CDR1 MNHNY, CDR2 SVGAGI (reference sequence). CDR3 length: 14 residues. The CDR3 coding sequence is TGTGCCAGCACCGAGGACAGGGGGAGAGGAAAACTGTTTTTT. As protein: CASTEDRGRGKLFF.

This clone was seen only a few times. V gene TRBV18 combines with J gene TRBJ2-1, with a tentative D call TRBD2 (5 bases). The germline V and J ends were trimmed by 1 base and 2 bases, with 15 bases remaining between them. This CDR3 has 17 amino acids. Germline assignment: CDR1 KGHSH and CDR2 LQKENI. The CDR3 spells CASSPLSQRRTYNEQFF. CDR3 nucleotide sequence: TGTGCCAGCTCACCACTTAGTCAGCGGAGAACCTACAATGAGCAGTTCTTC.